The entry below gives a single T cell receptor beta chain sequence along with its context. Its antigen is still unknown. V gave up 5 bases and J gave up 7 bases; unmatched junction bases: 12. The CDR3 sequence is 15 residues long. Germline V CDR1 and CDR2: SEHNR, FQNEAQ (reference sequence). This sample is part of a study of chemoradiotherapy in HPV16-positive cancers. Findings and caveats of the study: For HPV16-positive patients, expanding HPV-responsive T cells associated with longer recurrence-free survival.

Produced via immunoSEQ multiplex PCR; TCRdb's table is partial and in-frame only. The top ten clones hold roughly 31% of a sample with under 8,000 clones, 60% to 75% of them seen once. The clonotype originates from a human donor with HPV-associated anogenital cancer. The sequences come from tumor tissue, collected from a patient who underwent chemoradiotherapy. The chain couples TRBV7-9 to TRBJ1-2, with 8 bases aligning to TRBD1. The chain's CDR3 is CASSRESGQGGGYTF. Here the CDR3 DNA reads TGTGCCAGCAGCCGAGAAAGTGGACAGGGAGGTGGCTACACCTTC.